The 31 T cell receptor beta chains below come from one sample, sequenced in a study of spatial heterogeneity in lung cancer. MiXCR, applied by TCRdb to the 5' RACE reads, yields one record per CDR3 protein. The sample carries about 120,000 distinct CDR3 sequences, 12% recorded once. Time point in this sample: blood at routine non-recurrence follow-up after resection. Frozen PBMC, nontumor lung or tumor provided whole RNA, which was sequenced unsorted. The material was PBMCs, obtained at follow-up. The receptors here all came from a male donor with early-stage non-small cell lung cancer.

This clonotype was detected a few times. V is TRBV7-2 and J is TRBJ1-6; TRBD1 might be the D (5 bases). The CDR3 is 13 residues long. V lost 3 bases and J lost 12, with 12 bases in between. The germline V gene has CDR1 SGHTA and CDR2 FQGNSA. Here the CDR3 reads CASSFEQALPLHF. DNA of the CDR3: TGTGCCAGCAGCTTCGAACAGGCCCTACCCCTCCACTTT.

The sample holds many counts of this clonotype. The chain uses TRBV3-1 and TRBJ1-5; 8 bases are shared with TRBD1. V lost 4 bases, J lost 4 bases, and 9 bases stayed unmatched. In germline, CDR1 is LGHDT, CDR2 YNNKEL (reference sequence). The CDR3 is 16 residues long. CDR3 coding DNA: TGTGCCAGCAGCCGTCGGGACAGGTTGAGGAATCAGCCCCAGCATTTT. Translation: CASSRRDRLRNQPQHF.

This clonotype appeared a few times. The rearrangement joins TRBV20-1 to TRBJ1-6; no clear D gene. There are 12 residues in the CDR3. V was trimmed by 7 bases and J by 10 bases, leaving 14 bases between them. Per germline, CDR1 DFQATT and CDR2 SNEGSKA (reference sequence). CDR3 protein: CSVKTGDSPLHF. The CDR3 bases are TGCAGTGTAAAAACCGGCGACTCACCCCTCCACTTT.

This clonotype showed up just a few times. The V gene is TRBV28, the J gene TRBJ2-5; D is unclear. This CDR3 region has 12 residues. V gave up 6 bases and J gave up 6 bases, with 11 bases separating them. The germline gives CDR1 MDHEN, CDR2 SYDVKM. The CDR3 loop is CASSQRVKTQYF. The DNA for the CDR3 is TGTGCCAGCAGCCAAAGGGTGAAGACCCAGTACTTC. Full variable domain (rest looked up from reference TRBV28 and TRBJ2-5): DVKVTQSSRYLVKRTGEKVFLECVQDMDHENMFWYRQDPGLGLRLIYFSYDVKMKEKGDIPEGYSVSREKKERFSLILESASTNQTSMYLCASSQRVKTQYFGPGTRLLVL.

This clonotype showed up many times. This chain uses TRBV18 with TRBJ1-5; D is unclear. The germline gives CDR1 KGHSH, CDR2 LQKENI. Trimming took 6 bases from V and 0 from J, leaving 9 bases between them. The CDR3 sequence is 14 residues long. The CDR3 nucleotides are TGTGCCAGCTCTCACACCAATAGCAATCAGCCCCAGCATTTT. This gives the protein CASSHTNSNQPQHF.

The rearrangement uses TRBV4-3 and TRBJ1-6; D is unresolved. Germline CDR1 and CDR2: LGHNA and YSLEER. The CDR3 sequence is 15 residues long. V was pared by 7 bases and J by 6 bases, with 16 bases between. The CDR3 nucleotides read TGCGCCAGCAATCGAGGAGAGGGCCTTAATTCACCCCTCCACTTT. Its protein product is CASNRGEGLNSPLHF.

The CDR3 bases are TGCGCCAGCAGCCAAGATTCGGGGCAGAACGGTGAAAAACTGTTTTTT. Translation gives CASSQDSGQNGEKLFF. The V gene is TRBV4-1, the J gene TRBJ1-4; perhaps TRBD1 as D (5 bases). Germline V lookup: CDR1 MGHRA, CDR2 YSYEKL. The ends were cut back, 0 bases at V and 7 bases at J, with 15 bases in the middle. This CDR3 region has 16 residues.

The gene calls are TRBV5-1 and TRBJ2-5; TRBD1 matches at 9 bases. This CDR3 comprises 16 residues. The junction had 8 bases not matched to a gene; V was cut back by 3 bases and J by 2 bases. Germline V gene data show CDR1 as SGHRS and CDR2 as YFSETQ. CDR3 nucleotides: TGCGCCAGCAGCTCCCCGGACAGGGGATTACAAGAGACCCAGTACTTC. It encodes CASSSPDRGLQETQYF.

The table lists this clonotype with many counts. This chain joins TRBV5-4 and TRBJ2-7; 9 bases are a match to TRBD1. The junction had 13 bases not matched to a gene; V was cut back by 6 bases and J by 3 bases. The CDR3 covers 16 residues. Looked up from germline, CDR1 is SGHNT and CDR2 is YYREEE (reference sequence). The CDR3 nucleotides read TGTGCCAGCAAAAGCTTGTCGGGGACAGGGAACTACGAGCAGTACTTC. This gives the protein CASKSLSGTGNYEQYF. Full variable domain (rest looked up from reference TRBV5-4 and TRBJ2-7): ETGVTQSPTHLIKTRGQQVTLRCSSQSGHNTVSWYQQALGQGPQFIFQYYREEENGRGNFPPRFSGLQFPNYSSELNVNALELDDSALYLCASKSLSGTGNYEQYFGPGTRLTVT.

This clonotype was seen repeatedly, ten times or more. The chain links TRBV9 to TRBJ2-5; tentatively, D is TRBD1 (6 bases). This CDR3 has 14 amino acids. The germline V gene encodes CDR1 SGDLS and CDR2 YYNGEE. With 3 bases removed from V and 4 bases from J, the gap between germline ends came to 13 bases. Here the CDR3 DNA reads TGTGCCAGCAGCGCAAATGGGGGCCGAGAGACCCAGTACTTC. This translates into CASSANGGRETQYF.

V and J are TRBV13 and TRBJ1-5; D possibly corresponds to TRBD1 (5 bases). In germline, CDR1 is PRHDT, CDR2 FYEKMQ (reference sequence). The CDR3 totals 13 residues. Trimming removed 2 bases at V and 6 bases at J, with 8 bases between. The CDR3 here is CASSLQGSQPQHF. CDR3 bases: TGTGCCAGCAGCTTACAGGGCAGTCAGCCCCAGCATTTT.

This clonotype was detected many times. The junction departs from the called germline gene at one end, perhaps through a read error. V is TRBV12-5 and J is TRBJ1-5; TRBD1 aligns across 9 bases. The CDR3 is 15 amino acids. Germline lookup yields CDR1 LGHNT and CDR2 FRNRAP. CDR3 residues: CASGLGQGGNQPQHF. The CDR3 DNA reads TGTGCTAGTGGCTTGGGACAGGGAGGCAATCAGCCCCAGCATTTT.

The V and J genes are TRBV11-2 and TRBJ2-2; TRBD2 aligns across 8 bases. V was clipped by 5 bases and J by 1 base; unmatched bases: 18. CDR1 is SGHAT and CDR2 is FQNNGV in the germline V gene. The CDR3 extends over 20 amino acids. The CDR3 here is CASSPLGKRGPAMNTGELFF. DNA for the CDR3: TGTGCCAGCAGCCCCCTGGGGAAGCGGGGGCCAGCTATGAACACCGGGGAGCTGTTTTTT.

This clonotype occurred a few times. V gene TRBV10-3 combines with J gene TRBJ2-1, with D perhaps matching TRBD1 (6 bases). The CDR3 sequence is 16 residues long. The V gene lost 6 bases and the J gene lost 0 bases, with 15 bases spanning the gap. Germline V CDR1 and CDR2: ENHRY, SYGVKD. The CDR3 is CAISTQGLGSYNEQFF. Written as DNA, the CDR3 is TGTGCCATCAGCACCCAGGGGCTCGGCTCCTACAATGAGCAGTTCTTC.

This chain links TRBV10-3 with TRBJ2-3, with TRBD1 identical over 7 bases. Trimming at V came to 3 bases and at J to 2 bases, leaving 2 bases not matched to a gene. The V gene's germline CDR1 is ENHRY and CDR2 SYGVKD. The CDR3 consists of 14 residues. CDR3 nucleotides: TGTGCCATCAGTGAAGGACAGGACACAGATACGCAGTATTTT. Its translation: CAISEGQDTDTQYF.

The gene calls are TRBV27 and TRBJ1-6; D is unclear. Trimming removed 5 bases from V and 6 bases from J, with 11 bases in between. Germline loops: CDR1 MNHEY, CDR2 SMNVEV (reference sequence). The CDR3 runs 14 residues. Here the CDR3 DNA reads TGTGCCAGCAGTCAAGGGTTTAGTAATTCACCCCTCCACTTT. Its translation: CASSQGFSNSPLHF.

This clonotype was detected only a few times. The chain links TRBV6-5 to TRBJ2-5; D is perhaps TRBD1 (5 bases). The germline V gene encodes CDR1 MNHEY and CDR2 SVGAGI. The CDR3 loop spans 11 amino acids. V was shortened by 7 bases and J by 9 bases, with 12 bases between the two germline ends. The CDR3 region has the DNA TGTGCCAGCACCCTAGGGGCGGCCCAGTACTTC. Translating it yields CASTLGAAQYF.

The V and J genes are TRBV5-1 and TRBJ2-5; D not certain. V dropped 0 bases and J dropped 5 bases, with 8 bases sitting between them. CDR1 is SGHRS and CDR2 is YFSETQ in the germline V gene. CDR3 length: 13 amino acids. CDR3 sequence (DNA): TGCGCCAGCAGCTTGGAAGGCCGTGAGACCCAGTACTTC. Translated: CASSLEGRETQYF. Variable domain in full (rest from reference TRBV5-1 and TRBJ2-5): KAGVTQTPRYLIKTRGQQVTLSCSPISGHRSVSWYQQTPGQGLQFLFEYFSETQRNKGNFPGRFSGRQFSNSRSEMNVSTLELGDSALYLCASSLEGRETQYFGPGTRLLVL.

This clonotype was seen repeatedly, ten times or more. The V call is TRBV10-3, the J call TRBJ1-5; TRBD1 aligns across 7 bases. V shed 2 bases, J shed 7 bases, and the junction held 8 bases outside the gene matches. The V gene's germline CDR1 is ENHRY and CDR2 SYGVKD. This CDR3 is built from 15 residues. Here the CDR3 DNA reads TGTGCCATCAGTGAGCCGGGACAGCGGATCCAGCCCCAGCATTTT. Translation: CAISEPGQRIQPQHF.

This clonotype has more than one count but fewer than ten. The genes are TRBV5-4 and TRBJ1-3; possible D gene TRBD1, 6 bases. Trimming shortened V by 0 bases and J by 3 bases, and 19 bases separated the two germline ends. The CDR3 contains 18 residues. Germline CDR1 and CDR2: SGHNT and YYREEE (reference sequence). This chain's CDR3 is CASSLGAKGGSYGNTIYF. CDR3 nucleotide sequence: TGTGCCAGCAGCTTGGGGGCCAAAGGGGGTAGTTATGGAAACACCATATATTTT.

This clonotype was counted ten times or more. V gene TRBV6-5 combines with J gene TRBJ1-3; 7 nucleotides align to TRBD1. The junction had 2 bases not matched to a gene; V was cut back by 7 bases and J by 8 bases. CDR1 and CDR2 from the germline V gene are MNHEY and SVGAGI. The CDR3 is 11 amino acids. CDR3 in amino acids: CASNQGDTIYF. The CDR3, as DNA: TGTGCCAGCAATCAGGGGGACACCATATATTTT.

This clonotype appeared a single time. This chain uses TRBV4-1 with TRBJ1-4; 12 positions match TRBD1. Germline V gives CDR1 MGHRA, CDR2 YSYEKL. Trimming cost V 4 bases and J 10 bases; bases outside gene matches: 16. CDR3 length: 18 residues. The CDR3 is CASSPSALRDRGLGKLFF. The CDR3, as DNA: TGCGCCAGCAGCCCAAGCGCCTTACGGGACAGGGGGCTCGGAAAACTGTTTTTT.

This clonotype has a count of ten or more. This sequence joins TRBV28 and TRBJ2-7; D call uncertain. CDR1 is MDHEN and CDR2 is SYDVKM in the germline V gene. The CDR3 runs to 15 residues. V shed 3 bases and J shed 0 bases, with 12 bases lying between them. The CDR3 coding sequence is TGTGCCAGCAGTTTCCCGGGTTTTACCTCCTACGAGCAGTACTTC. Its translation is CASSFPGFTSYEQYF.

The chain is built from TRBV28 and TRBJ2-7; possibly TRBD1 for D (5 bases). V dropped 3 bases and J dropped 6 bases, with 15 bases sitting between them. The CDR3 is made up of 14 amino acids. Germline V gene lookup returns CDR1 MDHEN and CDR2 SYDVKM. The CDR3 loop reads CASSLTVPRGEQYF. The CDR3 DNA follows: TGTGCCAGCAGTTTGACAGTACCTAGGGGCGAGCAGTACTTC.

The V gene is TRBV7-2, the J gene TRBJ1-1; 8 positions agree with TRBD1. This CDR3 is 17 amino acids long. Germline-derived CDR1 and CDR2 are SGHTA and FQGNSA. V trimming: 0 bases; J trimming: 5 bases; junction bases outside the gene matches: 11. CDR3 residues: CASSLALTAGGETEAFF. As DNA, the CDR3 is TGTGCCAGCAGCTTAGCGCTTACGGCAGGGGGCGAAACTGAAGCTTTCTTT.

This clonotype was observed a few times. V is TRBV5-1 and J is TRBJ2-3; 11 positions match TRBD1. Germline CDR1 and CDR2: SGHRS and YFSETQ. CDR3 size: 14 residues. Trimming removed 4 bases from V and 6 bases from J; junction bases left unmatched: 4. In DNA form, the CDR3 reads TGCGCCAGCAGCACTGGGGACAGGGGGGATACGCAGTATTTT. It is translated as CASSTGDRGDTQYF.

This clonotype was counted between two and nine times. The rearrangement joins TRBV11-3 to TRBJ2-1, with 10 bases fitting TRBD2. CDR3 length equals 14 residues. J was trimmed by 8 bases and V by 2 bases; bases with no gene match: 3. Germline V gene lookup returns CDR1 SGHNT and CDR2 YENEEA. The CDR3 sequence is CASSLQRGGHEQFF. CDR3 bases: TGTGCCAGCAGCTTACAGCGGGGGGGGCATGAGCAGTTCTTC.

This clonotype was detected only a few times. The rearrangement joins TRBV7-9 to TRBJ2-3; TRBD2 aligns across 7 bases. CDR3 length: 19 amino acids. The V segment lost 4 bases and the J segment 5 bases; nucleotides outside the gene matches: 21. Per germline, CDR1 SEHNR and CDR2 FQNEAQ (reference sequence). The CDR3, as DNA: TGTGCCAGCAGCTACCCGTCCGGCCACACCAGCGGGGTAAGAGATACGCAGTATTTT. Amino acid sequence: CASSYPSGHTSGVRDTQYF. Full variable domain (outside the CDR3, taken from reference TRBV7-9 and TRBJ2-3): DTGVSQNPRHKITKRGQNVTFRCDPISEHNRLYWYRQTLGQGPEFLTYFQNEAQLEKSRLLSDRFSAERPKGSFSTLEIQRTEQGDSAMYLCASSYPSGHTSGVRDTQYFGPGTRLTVL.

The rearrangement links TRBV12-3 or TRBV12-4 to TRBJ2-5; D is unclear. V shed 3 bases and J shed 5 bases, with 16 bases lying between them. This CDR3 spans 15 amino acids. CDR3 nucleotides: TGTGCCAGCAGTTTCCGCGGCGGTCCGGGTGAGACCCAGTACTTC. This translates into CASSFRGGPGETQYF.

The rearrangement links TRBV2 to TRBJ1-4; D not certain. The CDR3 runs to 14 residues. With 6 bases removed from V and 11 bases from J, the gap between germline ends came to 19 bases. CDR1 SNHLY and CDR2 FYNNEI come from the germline V gene. The CDR3 nucleotides are TGTGCCAGCAGCCGACGGACGGGTGAAGGGAAACTGTTTTTT. It specifies CASSRRTGEGKLFF.

This clonotype has just a few counts. The genes are TRBV11-3 and TRBJ2-1, with 9 nucleotides matching TRBD2. This CDR3 has 15 residues. J gave up 4 bases and V 1 base, and 2 bases lay outside the gene matches. In germline, CDR1 is SGHNT, CDR2 YENEEA. CDR3 region: CASSLGTSEYNEQFF. The DNA of the CDR3 is TGTGCCAGCAGCTTAGGGACTAGCGAATACAATGAGCAGTTCTTC.